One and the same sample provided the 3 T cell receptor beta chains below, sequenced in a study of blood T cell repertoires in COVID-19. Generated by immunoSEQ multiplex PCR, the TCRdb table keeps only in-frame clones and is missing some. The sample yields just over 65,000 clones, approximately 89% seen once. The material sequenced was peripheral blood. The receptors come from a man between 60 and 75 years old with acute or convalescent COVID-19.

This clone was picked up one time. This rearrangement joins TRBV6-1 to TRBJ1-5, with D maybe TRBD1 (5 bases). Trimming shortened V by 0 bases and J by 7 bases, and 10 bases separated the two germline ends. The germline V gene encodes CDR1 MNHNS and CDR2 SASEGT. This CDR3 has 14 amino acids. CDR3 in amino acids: CASSEARVKQPQHF. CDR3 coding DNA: TGTGCCAGCAGTGAAGCCAGGGTAAAGCAGCCCCAGCATTTT.

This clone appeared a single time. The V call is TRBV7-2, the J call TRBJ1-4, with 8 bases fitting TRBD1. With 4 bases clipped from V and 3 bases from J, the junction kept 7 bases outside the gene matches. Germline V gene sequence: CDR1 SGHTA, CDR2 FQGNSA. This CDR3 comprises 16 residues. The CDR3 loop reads CASSSIGQGANEKLFF. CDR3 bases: TGTGCCAGCAGCTCGATCGGACAGGGCGCTAATGAAAAACTGTTTTTT.

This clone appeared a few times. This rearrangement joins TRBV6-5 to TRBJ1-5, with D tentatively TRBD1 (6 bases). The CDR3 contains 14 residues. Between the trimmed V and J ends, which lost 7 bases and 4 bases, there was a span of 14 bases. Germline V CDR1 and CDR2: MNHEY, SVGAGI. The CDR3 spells CASTNRAGNQPQHF. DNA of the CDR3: TGTGCCAGCACCAACAGGGCCGGGAATCAGCCCCAGCATTTT.